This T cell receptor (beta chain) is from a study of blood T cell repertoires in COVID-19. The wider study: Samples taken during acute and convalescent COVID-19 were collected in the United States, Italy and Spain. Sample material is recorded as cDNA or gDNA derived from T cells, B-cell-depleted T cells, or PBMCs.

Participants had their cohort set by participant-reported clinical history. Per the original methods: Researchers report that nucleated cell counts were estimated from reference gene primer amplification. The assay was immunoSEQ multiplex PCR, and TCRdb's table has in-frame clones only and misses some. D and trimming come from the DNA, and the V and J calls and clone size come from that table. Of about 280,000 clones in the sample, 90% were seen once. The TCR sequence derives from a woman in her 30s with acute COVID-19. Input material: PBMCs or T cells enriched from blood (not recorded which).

Here the CDR3 DNA reads TGTGCCACCAGTGATTCCCTTAGCCCCACGCAGTATTTT. It yields the protein CATSDSLSPTQYF. V gene TRBV24-1 combines with J gene TRBJ2-3, with no clear D. Germline loops: CDR1 KGHDR, CDR2 SFDVKD. The CDR3 sequence is 13 residues long. V was trimmed by 2 bases and J by 9 bases, leaving 11 bases between them.